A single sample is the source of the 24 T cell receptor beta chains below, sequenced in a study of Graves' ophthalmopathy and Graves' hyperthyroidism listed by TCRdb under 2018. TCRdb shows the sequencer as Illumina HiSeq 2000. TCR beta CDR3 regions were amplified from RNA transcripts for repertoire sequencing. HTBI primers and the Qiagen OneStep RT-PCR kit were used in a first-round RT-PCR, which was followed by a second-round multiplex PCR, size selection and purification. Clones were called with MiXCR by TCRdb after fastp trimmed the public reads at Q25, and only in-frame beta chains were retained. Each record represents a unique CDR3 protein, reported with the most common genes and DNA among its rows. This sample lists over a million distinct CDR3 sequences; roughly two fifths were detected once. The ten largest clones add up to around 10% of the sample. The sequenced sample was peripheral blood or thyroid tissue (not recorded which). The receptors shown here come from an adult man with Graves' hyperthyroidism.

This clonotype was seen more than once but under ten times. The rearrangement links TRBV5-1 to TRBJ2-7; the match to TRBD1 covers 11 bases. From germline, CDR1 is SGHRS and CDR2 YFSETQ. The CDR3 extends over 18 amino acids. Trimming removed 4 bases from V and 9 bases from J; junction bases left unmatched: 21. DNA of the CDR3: TGCGCCAGCAGCCAAGCCCCTCCCGGGACAGGGGGGGTTTTAATGCAGTACTTC. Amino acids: CASSQAPPGTGGVLMQYF. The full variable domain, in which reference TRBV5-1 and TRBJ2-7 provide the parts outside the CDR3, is KAGVTQTPRYLIKTRGQQVTLSCSPISGHRSVSWYQQTPGQGLQFLFEYFSETQRNKGNFPGRFSGRQFSNSRSEMNVSTLELGDSALYLCASSQAPPGTGGVLMQYFGPGTRLTVT.

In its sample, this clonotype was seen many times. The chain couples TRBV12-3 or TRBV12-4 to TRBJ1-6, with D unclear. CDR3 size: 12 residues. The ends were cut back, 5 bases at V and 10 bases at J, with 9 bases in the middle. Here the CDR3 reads CASSTDASPLHF. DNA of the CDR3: TGTGCCAGCAGTACCGACGCATCACCCCTCCACTTT.

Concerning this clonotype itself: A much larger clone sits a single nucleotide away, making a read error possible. CDR3: CAISYGGGQPQHF. CDR3 bases: TGTGCCATCAGTTATGGGGGGGGTCAGCCCCAGCATTTT. The chain is built from TRBV10-3 and TRBJ1-5; a weak D match, TRBD1 (5 bases). Germline V CDR1 and CDR2: ENHRY, SYGVKD. The V end lost 5 bases, the J end lost 6 bases, and 11 bases lay between the germline ends. CDR3 length equals 13 residues.

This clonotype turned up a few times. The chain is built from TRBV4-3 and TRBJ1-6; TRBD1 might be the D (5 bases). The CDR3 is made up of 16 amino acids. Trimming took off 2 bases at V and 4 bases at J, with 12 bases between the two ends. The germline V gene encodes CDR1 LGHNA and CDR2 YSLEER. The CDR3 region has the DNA TGCGCCAGCAGCCAATCGCCGACAGCTTATAATTCACCCCTCCACTTT. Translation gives CASSQSPTAYNSPLHF.

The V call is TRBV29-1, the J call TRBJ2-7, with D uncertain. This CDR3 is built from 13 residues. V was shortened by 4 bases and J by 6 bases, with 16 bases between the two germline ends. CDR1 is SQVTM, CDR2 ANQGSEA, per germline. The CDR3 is CSVVVATGIEQYF. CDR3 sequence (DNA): TGCAGCGTTGTTGTCGCGACGGGCATCGAGCAGTACTTC.

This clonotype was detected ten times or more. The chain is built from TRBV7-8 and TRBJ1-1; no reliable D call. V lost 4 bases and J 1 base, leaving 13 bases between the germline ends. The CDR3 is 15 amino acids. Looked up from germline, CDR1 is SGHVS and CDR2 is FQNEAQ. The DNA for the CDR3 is TGTGCCAGCAGCTCCCGGGTAGGTGGGAACACTGAAGCTTTCTTT. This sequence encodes CASSSRVGGNTEAFF.

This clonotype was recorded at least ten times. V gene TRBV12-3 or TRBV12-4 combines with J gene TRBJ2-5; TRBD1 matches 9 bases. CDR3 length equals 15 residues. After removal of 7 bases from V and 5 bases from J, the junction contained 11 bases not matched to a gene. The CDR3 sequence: CASTDGTGRMETQYF. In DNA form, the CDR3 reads TGTGCCAGCACCGATGGGACAGGGAGGATGGAGACCCAGTACTTC.

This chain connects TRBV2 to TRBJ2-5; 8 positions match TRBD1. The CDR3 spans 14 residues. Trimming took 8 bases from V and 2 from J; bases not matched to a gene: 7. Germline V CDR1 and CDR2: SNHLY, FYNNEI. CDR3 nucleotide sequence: TGTGCCAGCGTTCGTGACAGGGGTCAAGAGACCCAGTACTTC. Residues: CASVRDRGQETQYF. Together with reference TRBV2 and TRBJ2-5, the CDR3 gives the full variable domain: EPEVTQTPSHQVTQMGQEVILRCVPISNHLYFYWYRQILGQKVEFLVSFYNNEISEKSEIFDDQFSVERPDGSNFTLKIRSTKLEDSAMYFCASVRDRGQETQYFGPGTRLLVL.

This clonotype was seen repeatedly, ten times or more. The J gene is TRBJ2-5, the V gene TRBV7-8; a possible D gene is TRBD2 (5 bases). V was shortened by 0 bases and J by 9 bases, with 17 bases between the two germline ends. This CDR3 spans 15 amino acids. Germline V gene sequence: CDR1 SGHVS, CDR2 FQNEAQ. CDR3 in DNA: TGTGCCAGCAGCTTAGCGCGGGCAGTGGGGTCGGCCCAGTACTTC. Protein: CASSLARAVGSAQYF.

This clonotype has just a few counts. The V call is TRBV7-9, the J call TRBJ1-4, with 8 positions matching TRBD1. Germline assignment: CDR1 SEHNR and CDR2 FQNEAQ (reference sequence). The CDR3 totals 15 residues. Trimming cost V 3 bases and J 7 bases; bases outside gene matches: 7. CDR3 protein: CASSLEARGPEKLFF. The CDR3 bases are TGTGCCAGCAGCTTGGAAGCCAGGGGGCCTGAAAAACTGTTTTTT.

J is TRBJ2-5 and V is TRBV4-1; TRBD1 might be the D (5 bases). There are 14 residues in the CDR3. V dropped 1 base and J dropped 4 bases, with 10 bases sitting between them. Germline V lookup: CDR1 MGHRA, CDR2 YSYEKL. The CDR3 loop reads CASSQVVRGETQYF. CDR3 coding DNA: TGCGCCAGCAGCCAAGTCGTAAGGGGAGAGACCCAGTACTTC.

DNA of the CDR3: TGTGCCTGGAGTTTCCGGGACGGTGAGAAGAGTAGGAATCAGCCCCAGCATTTT. Translation: CAWSFRDGEKSRNQPQHF. The rearrangement links TRBV2 to TRBJ1-5, with a tentative D call TRBD1 (5 bases). The V gene lost 11 bases and the J gene lost 4 bases, with 30 bases spanning the gap. The CDR3 runs to 18 residues. Germline CDR1 SNHLY, CDR2 FYNNEI. Full variable domain (remainder filled in from reference TRBV2 and TRBJ1-5): EPEVTQTPSHQVTQMGQEVILRCVPISNHLYFYWYRQILGQKVEFLVSFYNNEISEKSEIFDDQFSVERPDGSNFTLKIRSTKLEDSAMYFCAWSFRDGEKSRNQPQHFGDGTRLSIL.

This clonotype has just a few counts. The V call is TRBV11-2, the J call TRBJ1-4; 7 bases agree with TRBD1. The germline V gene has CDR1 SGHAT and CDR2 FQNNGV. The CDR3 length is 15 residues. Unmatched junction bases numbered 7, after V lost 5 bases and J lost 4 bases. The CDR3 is CASSGSTGFNEKLFF. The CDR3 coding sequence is TGTGCCAGCAGCGGATCGACAGGGTTTAATGAAAAACTGTTTTTT.

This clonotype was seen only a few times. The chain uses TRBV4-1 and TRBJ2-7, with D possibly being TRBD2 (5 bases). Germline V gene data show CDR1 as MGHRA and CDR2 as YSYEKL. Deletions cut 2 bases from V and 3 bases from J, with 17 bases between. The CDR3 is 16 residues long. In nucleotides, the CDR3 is TGCGCCAGCAGCCAACTATGGCCGGGGAGAGTCTACGAGCAGTACTTC. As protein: CASSQLWPGRVYEQYF.

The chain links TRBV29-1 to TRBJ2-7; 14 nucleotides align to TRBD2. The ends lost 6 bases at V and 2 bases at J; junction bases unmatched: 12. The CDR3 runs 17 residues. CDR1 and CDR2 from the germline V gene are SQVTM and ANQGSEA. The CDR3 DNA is TGCAGCGTGGGACTAGCGGGAGCAGAGCAGGTAACCTACGAGCAGTACTTC. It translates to CSVGLAGAEQVTYEQYF.

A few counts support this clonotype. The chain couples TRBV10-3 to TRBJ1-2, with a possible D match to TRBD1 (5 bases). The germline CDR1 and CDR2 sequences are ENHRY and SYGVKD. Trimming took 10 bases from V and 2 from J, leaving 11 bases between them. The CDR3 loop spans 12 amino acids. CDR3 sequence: CASRRDNYGYTF. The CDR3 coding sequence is TGTGCCAGCAGGCGGGACAACTATGGCTACACCTTC.

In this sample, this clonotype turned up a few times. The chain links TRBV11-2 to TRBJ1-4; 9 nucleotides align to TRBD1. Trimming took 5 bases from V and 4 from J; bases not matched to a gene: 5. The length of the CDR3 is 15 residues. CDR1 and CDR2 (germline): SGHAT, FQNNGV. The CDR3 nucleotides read TGTGCCAGCAGCCCAATGGGACAGGGTAATGAAAAACTGTTTTTT. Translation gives CASSPMGQGNEKLFF.

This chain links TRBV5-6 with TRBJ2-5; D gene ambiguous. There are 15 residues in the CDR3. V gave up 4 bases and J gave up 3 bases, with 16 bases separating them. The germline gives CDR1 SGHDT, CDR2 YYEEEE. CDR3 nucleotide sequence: TGTGCCAGCAGCCACCCCAGACTCGGAAAAGAGACCCAGTACTTC. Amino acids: CASSHPRLGKETQYF.

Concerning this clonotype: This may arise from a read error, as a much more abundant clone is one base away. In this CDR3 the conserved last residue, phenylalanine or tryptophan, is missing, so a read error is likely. CDR3 region: CASSPTSEGSYEQYL. As DNA, the CDR3 is TGTGCCAGCAGTCCAACTAGCGAGGGCTCCTACGAGCAGTACCTC. The gene calls are TRBV9 and TRBJ2-7; 7 nucleotides match TRBD2. The CDR3 runs to 15 residues. Trimming removed 5 bases from V and 0 bases from J; junction bases left unmatched: 8. Germline V gene data show CDR1 as SGDLS and CDR2 as YYNGEE.

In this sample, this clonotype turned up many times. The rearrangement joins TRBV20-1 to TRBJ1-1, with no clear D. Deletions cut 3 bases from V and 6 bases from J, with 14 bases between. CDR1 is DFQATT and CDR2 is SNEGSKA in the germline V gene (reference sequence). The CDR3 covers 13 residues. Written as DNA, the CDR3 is TGCAGTGCTAGCGGAGGGAGCGGGGCTGAAGCTTTCTTT. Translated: CSASGGSGAEAFF.

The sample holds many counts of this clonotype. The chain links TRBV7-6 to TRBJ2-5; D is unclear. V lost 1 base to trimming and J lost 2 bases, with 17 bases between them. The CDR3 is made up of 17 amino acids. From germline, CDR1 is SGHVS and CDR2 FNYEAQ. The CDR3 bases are TGTGCCAGCAGCTTAGACCGGGCCTCGCTAAGGCAAGAGACCCAGTACTTC. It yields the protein CASSLDRASLRQETQYF.

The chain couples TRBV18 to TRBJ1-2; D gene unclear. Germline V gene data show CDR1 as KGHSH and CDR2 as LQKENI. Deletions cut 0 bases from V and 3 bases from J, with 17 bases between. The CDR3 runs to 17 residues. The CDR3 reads CASSPPIFGESDYGYTF. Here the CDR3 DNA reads TGTGCCAGCTCACCACCCATTTTCGGGGAATCCGACTATGGCTACACCTTC.

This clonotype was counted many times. CDR3 protein: CASSRTGGGYEQYF. CDR3 coding DNA: TGTGCCAGCAGCCGGACAGGGGGCGGATACGAGCAGTACTTC. The genes are TRBV7-9 and TRBJ2-7; 11 bases fit TRBD1. Germline V gives CDR1 SEHNR, CDR2 FQNEAQ (reference sequence). The CDR3 loop spans 14 amino acids. With 5 bases clipped from V and 4 bases from J, the junction kept 4 bases outside the gene matches. The variable domain in full, with the rest retrieved from reference TRBV7-9 and TRBJ2-7, is DTGVSQNPRHKITKRGQNVTFRCDPISEHNRLYWYRQTLGQGPEFLTYFQNEAQLEKSRLLSDRFSAERPKGSFSTLEIQRTEQGDSAMYLCASSRTGGGYEQYFGPGTRLTVT.

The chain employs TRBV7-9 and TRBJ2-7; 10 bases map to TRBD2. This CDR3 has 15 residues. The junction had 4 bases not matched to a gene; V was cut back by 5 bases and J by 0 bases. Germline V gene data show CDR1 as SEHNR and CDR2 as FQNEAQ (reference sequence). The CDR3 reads CASSVLAGSSYEQYF. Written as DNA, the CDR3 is TGTGCCAGCAGCGTACTAGCGGGGTCCTCCTACGAGCAGTACTTC.